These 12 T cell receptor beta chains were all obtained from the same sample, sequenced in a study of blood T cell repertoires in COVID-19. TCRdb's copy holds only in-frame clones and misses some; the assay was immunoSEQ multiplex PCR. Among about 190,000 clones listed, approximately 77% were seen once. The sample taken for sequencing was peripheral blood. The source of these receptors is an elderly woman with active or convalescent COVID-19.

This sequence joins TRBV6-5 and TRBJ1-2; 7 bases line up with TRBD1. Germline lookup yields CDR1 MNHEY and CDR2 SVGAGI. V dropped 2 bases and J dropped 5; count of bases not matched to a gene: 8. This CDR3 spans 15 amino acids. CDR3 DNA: TGTGCCAGCAGTTACGCCGGGACAGCATTGTATGGCTACACCTTC. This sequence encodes CASSYAGTALYGYTF.

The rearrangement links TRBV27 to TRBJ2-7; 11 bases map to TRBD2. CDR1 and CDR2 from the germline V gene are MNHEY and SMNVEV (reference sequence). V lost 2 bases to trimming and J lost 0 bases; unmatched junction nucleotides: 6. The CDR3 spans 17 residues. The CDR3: CASSLGGTSGRSYEQYF. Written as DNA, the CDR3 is TGTGCCAGCAGTTTAGGCGGGACTAGCGGACGCTCCTACGAGCAGTACTTC.

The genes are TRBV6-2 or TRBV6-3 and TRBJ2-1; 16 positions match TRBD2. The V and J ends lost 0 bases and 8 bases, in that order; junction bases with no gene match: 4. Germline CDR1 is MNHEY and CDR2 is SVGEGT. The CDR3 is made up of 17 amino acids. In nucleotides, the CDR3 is TGTGCCAGCAGTTACTCTCGGGGGACTAGCGGGAGGGATGAGCAGTTCTTC. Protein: CASSYSRGTSGRDEQFF.

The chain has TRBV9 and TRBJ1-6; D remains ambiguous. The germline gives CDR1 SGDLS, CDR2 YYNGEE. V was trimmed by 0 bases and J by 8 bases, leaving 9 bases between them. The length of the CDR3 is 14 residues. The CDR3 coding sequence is TGTGCCAGCAGCGTAGGGGCGCGGGATTCACCCCTCCACTTT. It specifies CASSVGARDSPLHF.

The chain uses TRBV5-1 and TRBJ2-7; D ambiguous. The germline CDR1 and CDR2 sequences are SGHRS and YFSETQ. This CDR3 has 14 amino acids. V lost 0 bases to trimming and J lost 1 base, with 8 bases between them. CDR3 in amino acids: CASSLEHQSYEQYF. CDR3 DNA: TGCGCCAGCAGCTTGGAACACCAATCCTACGAGCAGTACTTC.

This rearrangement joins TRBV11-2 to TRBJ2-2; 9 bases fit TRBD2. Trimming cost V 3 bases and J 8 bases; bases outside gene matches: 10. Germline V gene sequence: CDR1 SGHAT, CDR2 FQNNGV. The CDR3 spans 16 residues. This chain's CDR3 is CASSFKASGIAGELFF. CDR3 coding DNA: TGTGCCAGCAGCTTTAAGGCTAGCGGGATAGCGGGGGAGCTGTTTTTT.

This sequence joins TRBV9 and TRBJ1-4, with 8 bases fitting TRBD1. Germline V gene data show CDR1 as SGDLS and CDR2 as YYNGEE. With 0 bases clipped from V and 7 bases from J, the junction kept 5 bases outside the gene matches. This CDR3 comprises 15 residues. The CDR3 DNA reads TGTGCCAGCAGCGTAGTATCTGGACAGGGTGAAAAACTGTTTTTT. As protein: CASSVVSGQGEKLFF.

The CDR3 spells CASSQSDRSYGYTF. The CDR3 region has the DNA TGCGCCAGCAGTCAATCGGACAGAAGCTATGGCTACACCTTC. The rearrangement uses TRBV23-1 and TRBJ1-2, with a weak D call TRBD1 (6 bases). TRBV23-1 is given ORF status, its function remaining uncertain. V lost 0 bases to trimming and J lost 4 bases, with 9 bases between them. This CDR3 spans 14 amino acids.

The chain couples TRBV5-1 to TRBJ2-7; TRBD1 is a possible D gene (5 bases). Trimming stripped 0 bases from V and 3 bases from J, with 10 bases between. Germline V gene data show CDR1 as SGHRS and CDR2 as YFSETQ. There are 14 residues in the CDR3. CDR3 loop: CASSLVQAGYEQYF. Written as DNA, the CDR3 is TGCGCCAGCAGCTTGGTACAGGCAGGCTACGAGCAGTACTTC.

For the CDR3, the DNA is TGTGCCAGCAGTAAGGAGGGCTACTATGGCTACACCTTC. The encoded protein is CASSKEGYYGYTF. The chain is built from TRBV27 and TRBJ1-2; unclear D gene. V was pared by 5 bases and J by 3 bases, with 10 bases between. Per the germline V gene, CDR1 is MNHEY and CDR2 is SMNVEV (reference sequence). The CDR3 sequence is 13 residues long.

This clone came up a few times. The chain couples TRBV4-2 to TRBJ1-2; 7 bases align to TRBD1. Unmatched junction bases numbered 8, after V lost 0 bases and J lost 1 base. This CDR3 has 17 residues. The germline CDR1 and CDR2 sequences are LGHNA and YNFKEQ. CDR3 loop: CASSQDPRTGLNYGYTF. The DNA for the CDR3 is TGTGCCAGCAGCCAAGATCCGAGGACAGGCCTTAACTATGGCTACACCTTC.

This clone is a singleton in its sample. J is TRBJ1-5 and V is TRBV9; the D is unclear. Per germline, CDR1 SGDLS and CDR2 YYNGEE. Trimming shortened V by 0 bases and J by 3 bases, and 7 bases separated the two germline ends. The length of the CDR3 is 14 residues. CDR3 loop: CASSVDISNQPQHF. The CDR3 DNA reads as TGTGCCAGCAGCGTAGACATATCCAATCAGCCCCAGCATTTT.